Each of the 30 T cell receptor beta chains below was sequenced from the same sample in a study of blood T cell repertoires in COVID-19. The assay was immunoSEQ multiplex PCR, and TCRdb's table has in-frame clones only and misses some. Of about 170,000 clones in the sample, 80% to 90% are singletons; the top ten hold 3.7%. The specimen sequenced was peripheral blood. The receptors here all came from a man aged 18 to 30 with active or convalescent COVID-19.

The genes are TRBV7-9 and TRBJ1-5; a weak D match, TRBD1 (5 bases). V was trimmed by 2 bases and J by 7 bases, leaving 15 bases between them. CDR3 size: 15 residues. Germline lookup yields CDR1 SEHNR and CDR2 FQNEAQ (reference sequence). Here the CDR3 reads CASSLSVGGEQPQHF. CDR3 coding DNA: TGTGCCAGCAGCTTAAGTGTGGGGGGGGAGCAGCCCCAGCATTTT. The full variable domain, rest sourced from reference TRBV7-9 and TRBJ1-5, is DTGVSQNPRHKITKRGQNVTFRCDPISEHNRLYWYRQTLGQGPEFLTYFQNEAQLEKSRLLSDRFSAERPKGSFSTLEIQRTEQGDSAMYLCASSLSVGGEQPQHFGDGTRLSIL.

The CDR3 DNA sequence: TGTGCCAGCAGCTCGACTCCCCGACAGGGGGCCTTGGTGGGCAATCAGCCCCAGCATTTT. Amino acid sequence: CASSSTPRQGALVGNQPQHF. The V gene is TRBV5-8, the J gene TRBJ1-5; 10 bases agree with TRBD1. The V gene's germline CDR1 is SGHTS and CDR2 YDEGEE. V trimming: 3 bases; J trimming: 2 bases; junction bases outside the gene matches: 17. This CDR3 spans 20 amino acids.

The rearrangement links TRBV3-1 (or the pseudogene TRBV3-2) to TRBJ1-2, with TRBD1 as a possible D gene (5 bases). V gave up 2 bases and J gave up 4 bases, with 17 bases separating them. CDR3 length: 16 amino acids. Per germline, CDR1 LGHDT and CDR2 YNNKEL (reference sequence). CDR3 amino acids: CASSQRLLRRGYGYTF. The DNA for the CDR3 is TGTGCCAGCAGCCAAAGATTGCTACGGAGGGGCTATGGCTACACCTTC.

The J gene is TRBJ1-1, the V gene TRBV30; TRBD1 agrees at 7 bases. Per the germline V gene, CDR1 is GTSNPN and CDR2 is SVGIG (reference sequence). V shed 1 base, J shed 6 bases, and the junction held 11 bases outside the gene matches. This CDR3 comprises 15 residues. The CDR3 loop reads CAWSDPRDRASEAFF. CDR3 nucleotides: TGTGCCTGGAGTGACCCCCGGGACAGAGCCTCTGAAGCTTTCTTT. Based on the CDR3 plus reference TRBV30 and TRBJ1-1, the full variable domain is SQTIHQWPATLVQPVGSPLSLECTVEGTSNPNLYWYRQAAGRGLQLLFYSVGIGQISSEVPQNLSASRPQDRQFILSSKKLLLSDSGFYLCAWSDPRDRASEAFFGQGTRLTVV.

This chain links TRBV18 with TRBJ1-6; D is uncertain. Per the germline V gene, CDR1 is KGHSH and CDR2 is LQKENI. The CDR3 totals 13 residues. Trimming took 5 bases from V and 7 from J, leaving 9 bases between them. The CDR3 here is CASSDLRNSPLHF. The CDR3 DNA reads as TGTGCCAGCTCAGACCTGCGGAATTCACCCCTCCACTTT. Supplemented by reference TRBV18 and TRBJ1-6, the full variable domain reads NAGVMQNPRHLVRRRGQEARLRCSPMKGHSHVYWYRQLPEEGLKFMVYLQKENIIDESGMPKERFSAEFPKEGPSILRIQQVVRGDSAAYFCASSDLRNSPLHFGNGTRLTVT.

The gene calls are TRBV6-2 or TRBV6-3 and TRBJ1-5; tentatively, D is TRBD1 (5 bases). CDR1 is MNHEY and CDR2 is SVGEGT in the germline V gene. The CDR3 sequence is 17 residues long. Between the trimmed V and J ends, which lost 0 bases and 0 bases, there was a span of 12 bases. The CDR3 nucleotides are TGTGCCAGCAGTTACTCAAAAGGGGATTATAGCAATCAGCCCCAGCATTTT. Translation: CASSYSKGDYSNQPQHF.

This clone has just one count. V and J are TRBV28 and TRBJ1-2, with 9 bases aligning to TRBD1. The CDR3 sequence is 15 residues long. With 6 bases clipped from V and 2 bases from J, the junction kept 7 bases outside the gene matches. Looked up from germline, CDR1 is MDHEN and CDR2 is SYDVKM. CDR3 sequence: CASRVRDRANYGYTF. The CDR3 bases are TGTGCCAGCAGGGTACGGGACAGGGCCAACTATGGCTACACCTTC.

J is TRBJ1-1 and V is TRBV11-2; 9 positions match TRBD1. This CDR3 has 12 residues. V shed 4 bases, J shed 8 bases, and the junction held 2 bases outside the gene matches. In germline, CDR1 is SGHAT, CDR2 FQNNGV. CDR3: CASSWDRVEAFF. CDR3 DNA sequence: TGTGCCAGCAGCTGGGACAGGGTAGAAGCTTTCTTT.

This chain connects TRBV7-9 to TRBJ1-2; D unresolved. CDR1 is SEHNR and CDR2 is FQNEAQ in the germline V gene (reference sequence). This CDR3 has 13 residues. V was trimmed by 2 bases and J by 1 base, leaving 5 bases between them. CDR3 residues: CASSLQINYGYTF. CDR3 in DNA: TGTGCCAGCAGCTTACAGATTAACTATGGCTACACCTTC.

This chain joins TRBV5-4 and TRBJ2-5, with TRBD1 matching 7 bases. V lost 2 bases and J lost 2; bases outside the gene matches: 3. The CDR3 is made up of 14 amino acids. CDR1 is SGHNT and CDR2 is YYREEE in the germline V gene (reference sequence). The CDR3, as DNA: TGTGCCAGCAGCTTTCCGGGACAGCAAGAGACCCAGTACTTC. The encoded protein is CASSFPGQQETQYF.

The chain employs TRBV3-1 (or the pseudogene TRBV3-2) and TRBJ1-2; D gene ambiguous. CDR1 LGHDT and CDR2 YNNKEL come from the germline V gene (reference sequence). The CDR3 extends over 14 amino acids. Trimming removed 6 bases from V and 3 bases from J, with 14 bases in between. CDR3 residues: CASRGSGRDYGYTF. The CDR3 region has the DNA TGTGCCAGCAGGGGGAGCGGAAGGGACTATGGCTACACCTTC.

This clone was detected only a few times. The rearrangement uses TRBV29-1 and TRBJ1-4, with D tentatively TRBD1 (5 bases). There are 13 residues in the CDR3. The V and J ends lost 7 bases and 4 bases respectively, with 13 bases between them. Germline V gives CDR1 SQVTM, CDR2 ANQGSEA. This chain's CDR3 is CSAPDGGNEKLFF. The DNA of the CDR3 is TGCAGCGCCCCGGACGGGGGTAATGAAAAACTGTTTTTT.

The CDR3 spells CATSRSIWSSGGSTDTQYF. The CDR3 DNA is TGTGCCACCAGCAGATCAATATGGAGTAGCGGGGGAAGCACAGATACGCAGTATTTT. This chain links TRBV15 with TRBJ2-3, with 9 bases that match TRBD2. V trimming: 2 bases; J trimming: 0 bases; junction bases outside the gene matches: 12. CDR1 and CDR2 from the germline V gene are LNHNV and YYDKDF (reference sequence). The CDR3 runs to 19 residues. Full variable domain (outside the CDR3, taken from reference TRBV15 and TRBJ2-3): DAMVIQNPRYQVTQFGKPVTLSCSQTLNHNVMYWYQQKSSQAPKLLFHYYDKDFNNEADTPDNFQSRRPNTSFCFLDIRSPGLGDTAMYLCATSRSIWSSGGSTDTQYFGPGTRLTVL.

The rearrangement uses TRBV5-1 and TRBJ2-2; D is uncertain. Between the trimmed V and J ends, which lost 5 bases and 4 bases, there was a span of 12 bases. This CDR3 region has 14 residues. The germline V gene encodes CDR1 SGHRS and CDR2 YFSETQ. As DNA, the CDR3 is TGCGCCAGCAGTGATCCCGGAGCCACCGGGGAGCTGTTTTTT. Amino acids: CASSDPGATGELFF.

As to this clone: Sequence at one end of the junction differs from germline and may be a read error. The CDR3 DNA reads as TGTGCCAGTAGTATCAGCGGGAGAGACAGGGTCTTC. The encoded protein is CASSISGRDRVF. The chain uses TRBV19 and TRBJ2-1; TRBD2 is a possible D gene (8 bases). Germline V gives CDR1 LNHDA, CDR2 SQIVND (reference sequence). CDR3 length: 12 residues.

V is TRBV11-2 and J is TRBJ1-6; 7 bases align to TRBD1. The V gene's germline CDR1 is SGHAT and CDR2 FQNNGV. This CDR3 contains 13 residues. The ends lost 5 bases at V and 8 bases at J; junction bases unmatched: 3. For the CDR3, the DNA is TGTGCCAGCAGCCTTGGACAGGATTCACCCCTCCACTTT. Translation: CASSLGQDSPLHF.

This clone has only one observation. V is TRBV19 and J is TRBJ2-1, with D unclear. In germline, CDR1 is LNHDA, CDR2 SQIVND (reference sequence). V was pared by 5 bases and J by 5 bases, with 10 bases between. The CDR3 has 13 amino acids. The CDR3 DNA reads as TGTGCCAGTAGTCTAGGGCCGAACAATGAGCAGTTCTTC. Protein product: CASSLGPNNEQFF.

Comment on this clone: Other DNA variants within this sample encode the same CDR3. The V and J genes are TRBV12-3 or TRBV12-4 and TRBJ2-3; D unresolved. V was pared by 3 bases and J by 6 bases, with 7 bases between. The CDR3 length is 12 residues. The CDR3 DNA sequence: TGTGCCAGCAGTTTTCTCCCGGATACGCAGTATTTT. Its translation: CASSFLPDTQYF.

This clone appeared once. The chain links TRBV7-8 to TRBJ1-2; TRBD1 matches 7 bases. Trimming took 5 bases from V and 8 from J; bases not matched to a gene: 5. The germline gives CDR1 SGHVS, CDR2 FQNEAQ. This CDR3 has 12 amino acids. CDR3 region: CASSPGQAGYTF. The CDR3 coding sequence is TGTGCCAGCAGCCCCGGACAGGCGGGCTACACCTTC.

The chain is built from TRBV19 and TRBJ1-2; 9 positions match TRBD1. This CDR3 region has 17 residues. Germline-derived CDR1 and CDR2 are LNHDA and SQIVND (reference sequence). Unmatched junction bases numbered 14, after V lost 3 bases and J lost 6 bases. This CDR3 is CASSIARDRAFLDGYTF. In nucleotides, the CDR3 is TGTGCCAGTAGTATTGCCCGGGACAGGGCGTTTCTAGATGGCTACACCTTC. Together with reference TRBV19 and TRBJ1-2, the CDR3 gives the full variable domain: DGGITQSPKYLFRKEGQNVTLSCEQNLNHDAMYWYRQDPGQGLRLIYYSQIVNDFQKGDIAEGYSVSREKKESFPLTVTSAQKNPTAFYLCASSIARDRAFLDGYTFGSGTRLTVV.

The chain's CDR3 is CASRPGTAVNYGYTF. CDR3 nucleotides: TGTGCCAGCAGGCCGGGGACAGCTGTAAACTATGGCTACACCTTC. The V call is TRBV27, the J call TRBJ1-2; TRBD1 matches at 7 bases. The CDR3 has 15 residues. Germline-derived CDR1 and CDR2 are MNHEY and SMNVEV (reference sequence). J gave up 2 bases and V 6 bases, and 9 bases lay outside the gene matches.

The chain recombines TRBV6-2 or TRBV6-3 with TRBJ1-5; 7 nucleotides line up with TRBD1. Trimming at V came to 3 bases and at J to 6 bases, leaving 5 bases not matched to a gene. CDR3 size: 14 residues. CDR1 and CDR2 from the germline V gene are MNHEY and SVGEGT. The CDR3 spells CASSYVAGGQPQHF. The CDR3 nucleotides are TGTGCCAGCAGTTATGTGGCAGGGGGTCAGCCCCAGCATTTT.

The chain couples TRBV11-2 to TRBJ2-1, with D perhaps matching TRBD2 (6 bases). Germline V lookup: CDR1 SGHAT, CDR2 FQNNGV. Trimming stripped 5 bases from V and 4 bases from J, with 15 bases between. The CDR3 totals 15 residues. The CDR3 sequence: CASSRGTDPYNEQFF. Here the CDR3 DNA reads TGTGCCAGCAGCCGCGGGACCGACCCTTACAATGAGCAGTTCTTC.

V gene TRBV19 combines with J gene TRBJ2-1; 11 nucleotides line up with TRBD2. The CDR3 loop spans 14 amino acids. With V trimmed by 5 bases and J by 9 bases, 6 bases remained unmatched. Germline V CDR1 and CDR2: LNHDA, SQIVND (reference sequence). CDR3 residues: CASSPSGGRGEQFF. The CDR3 nucleotides read TGTGCCAGTAGTCCTAGCGGGGGGAGGGGTGAGCAGTTCTTC.

This chain uses TRBV27 with TRBJ2-3; 9 nucleotides match TRBD2. The CDR3 is 19 amino acids. J lost 0 bases, V lost 4 bases, and 14 bases had no gene match. Germline-derived CDR1 and CDR2 are MNHEY and SMNVEV (reference sequence). CDR3 in DNA: TGTGCCAGCAGTTATCGCGCCGGGCGGGGGGGCTATAGCACAGATACGCAGTATTTT. It translates to CASSYRAGRGGYSTDTQYF.

This clone was observed a single time. The genes are TRBV27 and TRBJ1-2; 7 nucleotides agree with TRBD1. The CDR3 sequence is 14 residues long. Germline CDR1 MNHEY, CDR2 SMNVEV (reference sequence). With 2 bases clipped from V and 5 bases from J, the junction kept 5 bases outside the gene matches. The CDR3 is CASSLDRVRYGYTF. As DNA, the CDR3 is TGTGCCAGCAGTTTAGACAGGGTTAGATATGGCTACACCTTC.

The chain carries TRBV27 and TRBJ1-5; no clear D. Germline CDR1 and CDR2: MNHEY and SMNVEV (reference sequence). The CDR3 contains 13 residues. Trimming removed 2 bases from V and 4 bases from J, with 6 bases in between. The CDR3 DNA sequence: TGTGCCAGCAGTTTACAGGCGAATCAGCCCCAGCATTTT. The encoded protein is CASSLQANQPQHF.

The V gene is TRBV7-9, the J gene TRBJ2-2; TRBD2 might be the D (5 bases). The germline V and J ends were trimmed by 2 bases and 1 base, with 8 bases remaining between them. This CDR3 spans 15 amino acids. CDR1 is SEHNR and CDR2 is FQNEAQ in the germline V gene (reference sequence). CDR3 residues: CASSLWRVNTGELFF. The CDR3 DNA is TGTGCCAGCAGCTTATGGCGGGTGAACACCGGGGAGCTGTTTTTT.

The CDR3 coding sequence is TGTGCCAGCAGTGAAGACCGGGGGGTGACAGATACGCAGTATTTT. It is translated as CASSEDRGVTDTQYF. V and J are TRBV2 and TRBJ2-3; 7 bases are a match to TRBD2. The CDR3 is 15 amino acids. CDR1 is SNHLY, CDR2 FYNNEI, per germline. V shed 1 base, J shed 3 bases, and the junction held 4 bases outside the gene matches.

This rearrangement joins TRBV6-5 to TRBJ1-1; TRBD1 matches at 7 bases. In germline, CDR1 is MNHEY, CDR2 SVGAGI. The CDR3 has 12 residues. After removal of 5 bases from V and 5 bases from J, the junction contained 2 bases not matched to a gene. CDR3 nucleotides: TGTGCCAGCAGTCAACAGGGGACTGAAGCTTTCTTT. It encodes CASSQQGTEAFF.